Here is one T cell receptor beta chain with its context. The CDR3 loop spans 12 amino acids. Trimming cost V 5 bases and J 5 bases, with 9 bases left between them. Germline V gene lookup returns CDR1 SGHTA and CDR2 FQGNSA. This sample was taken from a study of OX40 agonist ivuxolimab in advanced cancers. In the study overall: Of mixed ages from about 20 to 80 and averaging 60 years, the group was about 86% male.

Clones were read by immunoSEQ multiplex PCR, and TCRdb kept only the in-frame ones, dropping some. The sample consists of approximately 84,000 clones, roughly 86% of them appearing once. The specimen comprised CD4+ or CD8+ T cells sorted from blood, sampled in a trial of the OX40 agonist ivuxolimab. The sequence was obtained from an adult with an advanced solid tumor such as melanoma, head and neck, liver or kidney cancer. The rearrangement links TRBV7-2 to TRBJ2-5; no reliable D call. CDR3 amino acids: CASSGVPETQYF. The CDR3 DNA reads TGTGCCAGCAGCGGAGTCCCGGAGACCCAGTACTTC.